These T cell receptor beta chains were read from a single sample in a study of cytomegalovirus exposure and HLA in healthy donors. The protocol was immunoSEQ multiplex PCR, while the TCRdb copy is restricted to in-frame clones and leaves out a portion. The data contain 150,000 or so clones, more than 70% of them singletons. The material sequenced was PBMCs. All receptors derive from a male donor in good health and CMV-seronegative. Both conserved end residues are part of each CDR3. D genes are given only for firm matches. Rows may omit the clone size; those that give it use once, few, many or a size class.

d_call,v_call,j_call,clone_size,cdr3_nt,cdr3_aa
NA,TRBV18,TRBJ1-5,NA,TGTGCCAGCTCAAGGGGGAAGGGCAATCAGCCCCAGCATTTT,CASSRGKGNQPQHF
TRBD2,TRBV11-2,TRBJ2-7,NA,TGTGCCAGCAGCTTTGAACTAGCGGCATACGAGCAGTACTTC,CASSFELAAYEQYF
TRBD2,TRBV9,TRBJ2-5,NA,TGTGCCAGCAGCGTGACTAGCGGGAGTGGGACCCAGTACTTC,CASSVTSGSGTQYF
NA,TRBV7-9,TRBJ1-1,NA,TGTTCCAGCAGCCGACAGAACACTGAAGCTTTCTTT,CSSSRQNTEAFF
NA,TRBV5-1,TRBJ2-3,NA,TGCGCCAGCAGTCCTGACAGGCCCACAGATACGCAGTATTTT,CASSPDRPTDTQYF
NA,TRBV7-9,TRBJ1-5,few,TGTGCCAGCAGCTTAGCAATCGGACAGAGCAATCAGCCCCAGCATTTT,CASSLAIGQSNQPQHF
NA,TRBV28,TRBJ2-5,NA,TGTGCCAGCAGTTTCCTCGGGGAGCAGTACTTC,CASSFLGEQYF
TRBD2,TRBV29-1,TRBJ2-5,NA,TGCAGCGTCGGGACTAGCGGAAAAGAGACCCAGTACTTC,CSVGTSGKETQYF
TRBD2,TRBV4-3,TRBJ2-1,NA,TGCGCCAGCAGCCGCGGGAGGGAGGGGCAGTTCTTC,CASSRGREGQFF
TRBD2,TRBV6-4,TRBJ2-6,NA,TGTGCCAGCAGTGACCAAAGTCTAGCGGTTGGGGCCAACGTCCTGACTTTC,CASSDQSLAVGANVLTF
TRBD1,TRBV27,TRBJ1-1,NA,TGTGCCAGCAGTTTCCGGACAGGGGGCACTGAAGCTTTCTTT,CASSFRTGGTEAFF
NA,TRBV7-2,TRBJ1-2,NA,TGTGCCAGCAGCTTAAGACAGAAAGACTATGGCTACACCTTC,CASSLRQKDYGYTF
NA,TRBV9,TRBJ1-6,few,TGTGCCAGCAGCGAGGAGGACAGTGGATCACCCCTCCACTTT,CASSEEDSGSPLHF
NA,TRBV4-1,TRBJ2-1,NA,TGCGCCAGCAGCCCGACTAGCAATGAGCAGTTCTTC,CASSPTSNEQFF
NA,TRBV7-9,TRBJ2-7,NA,TGTGCCAGCAGCTTAGAGGGGATTCCGGACGAGCAGTACTTC,CASSLEGIPDEQYF
NA,TRBV5-4,TRBJ2-5,NA,TGTGCCAGCAGCTTGTGGGCAGGGGACCAAGAGACCCAGTACTTC,CASSLWAGDQETQYF
NA,TRBV10-3,TRBJ1-6,NA,TGTGCCATCAGTGAGCCTGGCAGGGGTAATTCACCCCTCCACTTT,CAISEPGRGNSPLHF
TRBD1,TRBV19,TRBJ2-7,NA,TGTGCCAGTAGTATAGGCCCGACAGGGGGAGCGTACGAGCAGTACTTC,CASSIGPTGGAYEQYF
TRBD1,TRBV7-7,TRBJ1-3,NA,TGTGCCAGCAGCCTACGCAGGGGGCTCGTAAACACCATATATTTT,CASSLRRGLVNTIYF
NA,TRBV18,TRBJ1-1,NA,TGTGCCAGCTCACGAAACCAGGGAGGGACTGAAGCTTTCTTT,CASSRNQGGTEAFF
NA,TRBV6-1,TRBJ1-5,NA,TGTGCCAGCAGTGATAGTAAAGGGGTTGGGCAGCCCCAGCATTTT,CASSDSKGVGQPQHF
NA,TRBV7-9,TRBJ2-3,NA,TGTGCCAGCAGCTCCGTTAGTAGTAGCACAGATACGCAGTATTTT,CASSSVSSSTDTQYF
NA,TRBV7-8,TRBJ2-7,NA,TGTGCCAGCAGCCAACAGGGAGCCTACGAGCAGTACTTC,CASSQQGAYEQYF
NA,TRBV19,TRBJ1-4,NA,TGTGCCAGTAACGGAGTCCCAGAAAAACTGTTTTTT,CASNGVPEKLFF
NA,TRBV5-1,TRBJ2-6,NA,TGCGCCAGCAGCCCGGGATTAAGGCCCTCTGGGGCCAACGTCCTGACTTTC,CASSPGLRPSGANVLTF
NA,TRBV9,TRBJ1-6,few,TGTGCCAGCAGCGCGGGTAATTATAATTCACCCCTCCACTTT,CASSAGNYNSPLHF
NA,TRBV4-3,TRBJ1-2,NA,TGCGCCAGCAGCCAAGATACCGGGGGAAACTATGGCTACACCTTC,CASSQDTGGNYGYTF
TRBD2,TRBV4-2,TRBJ2-5,NA,TGTGCCAGCAGCTCCGGACTAGCGAACTTTCAAGAGACCCAGTACTTC,CASSSGLANFQETQYF
NA,TRBV7-2,TRBJ2-7,many,TGTGCCAGCAGCTTAGTCAAGGGGTTCCACGAGCAGTACTTC,CASSLVKGFHEQYF
NA,TRBV19,TRBJ2-7,few,TGTGCCAGTACCCCCAACCACCGGGACTACGAGCAGTACTTC,CASTPNHRDYEQYF
TRBD1,TRBV19,TRBJ2-6,NA,TGTGCCAGTAGTATGACAGGGAAAAGCTCTGGGGCCAACGTCCTGACTTTC,CASSMTGKSSGANVLTF
NA,TRBV7-3,TRBJ2-3,once,TGTGCCAGCAGCTCCCTCCTTTTAAGCACAGATACGCAGTATTTT,CASSSLLLSTDTQYF